These T cell receptor beta chains were read from a single sample in a study of cytomegalovirus exposure and HLA in healthy donors. TCRdb keeps only in-frame clones here, not all; method: immunoSEQ multiplex PCR. Of approximately 53,000 clones listed, almost 95% are singletons. Material for sequencing was PBMCs. These receptors came from a young man in good health and CMV-seronegative. Both conserved end residues are part of each CDR3.

TRBV5-4,TRBJ2-1,CASSFGDRARNEQFF
TRBV27,TRBJ1-5,CASSLRGVSNQPQHF
TRBV19,TRBJ2-1,CASTPGREGINEQFF
TRBV5-5,TRBJ2-7,CASSLYYEQYF
TRBV6-1,TRBJ1-3,CASSEAGPLSGNTIYF
TRBV7-2,TRBJ2-7,CASSVTYEQYF
TRBV5-4,TRBJ2-1,CASSPGTSGYNEQFF
TRBV5-1,TRBJ2-7,CASSIGLGQDYYEQYF
TRBV14,TRBJ1-1,CASSLRGTGRGAEAFF
TRBV5-1,TRBJ1-1,CASSLPQLNTEAFF
TRBV6-5,TRBJ2-7,CASSYSLARYEQYF
TRBV19,TRBJ1-2,CASSEGAAYGYTF
TRBV19,TRBJ2-1,CASSMTGKGSDNEQFF
TRBV27,TRBJ2-7,CASLDRISYEQYF
TRBV5-6,TRBJ1-1,CASSLVQGASEAFF
TRBV6-1,TRBJ2-1,CASSRLAGDYNEQFF
TRBV6-5,TRBJ2-7,CASSPTTRIHEQYF
TRBV6-6,TRBJ1-5,CASSYGEAQHF
TRBV11-2,TRBJ2-1,CASSPLAGAYNEQFF
TRBV28,TRBJ2-2,CASSYPPVLAGRPNTGELFF
TRBV7-2,TRBJ1-2,CASSLDGRGSGYTF
TRBV7-2,TRBJ2-1,CASRAGTGDEQFF
TRBV14,TRBJ2-7,CASSQAVGGYEQYF
TRBV2,TRBJ1-2,CASRAGGPLGYTF
TRBV7-9,TRBJ2-1,CASSSSGGHEQFF
TRBV2,TRBJ2-3,CASSEDGLAGAVDTQYF
TRBV11-2,TRBJ2-5,CASSPHSGWIQYF
TRBV15,TRBJ2-2,CATSRALQGTGELFF
TRBV28,TRBJ1-4,CASSLPGTNEKLFF
TRBV27,TRBJ2-7,CASSQLAGGLNEQYF
TRBV9,TRBJ2-7,CASSGTSGPPLTHEQYF
TRBV30,TRBJ2-1,CAWRGLAGSGEQFF
TRBV7-7,TRBJ2-1,CASSASGSYNEQFF
TRBV7-9,TRBJ1-2,CASSFDTPPGGYTF
TRBV4-2,TRBJ2-3,CASSQDRLALDTQYF
TRBV9,TRBJ1-1,CASSVGDSMNTEAFF
TRBV6-1,TRBJ1-4,CASSEYPLDREQNEKLFF
TRBV28,TRBJ2-2,CASSFQRGTGELFF
TRBV7-9,TRBJ2-7,CASSSRQGADEQYF
TRBV28,TRBJ2-7,CASSSSYYEQYF
TRBV10-2,TRBJ1-5,CASSESGTGGGSYQPQHF
TRBV30,TRBJ1-4,CAWSSEATNEKLFF
TRBV28,TRBJ2-7,CASSLFQQDEQYF
TRBV30,TRBJ1-1,CAWGNTEAFF
TRBV4-2,TRBJ2-4,CASSQVRTSGRSRNIQYF
TRBV27,TRBJ2-1,CASSLTRTNQKFF
TRBV7-7,TRBJ2-3,CASSPWTVDTQYF